These 16 T cell receptor beta chains share one sample of origin, sequenced in a study of cytomegalovirus exposure and HLA in healthy donors. Only in-frame clones appear in the TCRdb table, and some are missing; sequencing was by immunoSEQ multiplex PCR. Seen here are over 150,000 clones, more than 65% observed once, and the top ten hold 2.8%. Sequences were obtained from PBMCs. Receptors were obtained from a woman aged 18 to 35 in good health and CMV-seropositive.

This chain uses TRBV7-2 with TRBJ1-5, with 9 positions matching TRBD1. The CDR3 is 15 residues long. Germline V gives CDR1 SGHTA, CDR2 FQGNSA. Unmatched junction bases numbered 7, after V lost 1 base and J lost 9 bases. This chain's CDR3 is CASSLGKQGAGPQHF. As DNA, the CDR3 is TGTGCCAGCAGCTTAGGAAAACAGGGGGCAGGGCCCCAGCATTTT.

This rearrangement joins TRBV14 to TRBJ2-1; 8 bases are a match to TRBD1. The J segment lost 6 bases and the V segment lost 4 bases, leaving 8 bases of the junction unmatched. In germline, CDR1 is SGHDN, CDR2 FVKESK. CDR3 length: 15 residues. CDR3 coding DNA: TGTGCCAGCAGCCCCCGAGACAGGGGTGTCAATGAGCAGTTCTTC. Amino acid sequence: CASSPRDRGVNEQFF.

CDR3 region: CASSDRPSYEQYF. The DNA of the CDR3 is TGCGCCAGCAGTGACAGGCCCTCCTACGAGCAGTACTTC. This rearrangement joins TRBV10-1 to TRBJ2-7; D is unclear. CDR3 size: 13 residues. Germline-derived CDR1 and CDR2 are WNHNN and SYGVQD (reference sequence). V was clipped by 3 bases and J by 0 bases, with 6 bases between them.

The chain is built from TRBV15 and TRBJ1-5; D is ambiguous. V was shortened by 8 bases and J by 5 bases, with 13 bases between the two germline ends. CDR1 is LNHNV, CDR2 YYDKDF, per germline (reference sequence). The CDR3 is 13 amino acids. Written as DNA, the CDR3 is TGTGCCACCGCGCAGACAATAGATCAGCCCCAGCATTTT. It codes for CATAQTIDQPQHF.

Only a few counts were recorded for this clone. This rearrangement joins TRBV5-8 to TRBJ1-5; D gene unclear. CDR1 and CDR2 from the germline V gene are SGHTS and YDEGEE. The CDR3 has 14 amino acids. V gave up 9 bases and J gave up 1 base, with 14 bases separating them. CDR3 residues: CAIGRLESNQPQHF. In DNA form, the CDR3 reads TGTGCCATCGGAAGGTTGGAGAGCAATCAGCCCCAGCATTTT.

In this sample, this clone turned up once. The chain joins TRBV7-9 to TRBJ2-7; 7 bases are a match to TRBD1. Germline assignment: CDR1 SEHNR and CDR2 FQNEAQ (reference sequence). The ends lost 4 bases at V and 3 bases at J; junction bases unmatched: 15. The CDR3 contains 17 residues. The CDR3 region is CASSSPQTRGQHYEQYF. The CDR3 DNA follows: TGTGCCAGCAGCTCCCCTCAGACCCGGGGACAGCACTACGAGCAGTACTTC.

This clone has a single count. This chain connects TRBV7-2 to TRBJ2-7; 7 nucleotides align to TRBD1. Germline CDR1 is SGHTA and CDR2 is FQGNSA. The trim removed 5 bases at V and 4 bases at J, leaving 8 bases unmatched. The length of the CDR3 is 14 residues. The CDR3 DNA reads as TGTGCCAGCAGCCGACAGGGTTTAAGATACGAGCAGTACTTC. It specifies CASSRQGLRYEQYF.

This clone was observed once. The chain joins TRBV7-9 to TRBJ2-1, with D possibly being TRBD2 (5 bases). Trimming left V 6 bases short and J 3 bases short, with 18 bases between. The CDR3 consists of 16 residues. In germline, CDR1 is SEHNR, CDR2 FQNEAQ (reference sequence). The CDR3 DNA is TGTGCCAGCAGGCCGGTGGGTAGCGCAAACTACAATGAGCAGTTCTTC. This encodes CASRPVGSANYNEQFF.

This clone was found once. This rearrangement joins TRBV15 to TRBJ1-4; D is uncertain. The CDR3 has 15 amino acids. Looked up from germline, CDR1 is LNHNV and CDR2 is YYDKDF (reference sequence). V shed 0 bases and J shed 2 bases, with 7 bases lying between them. Written as DNA, the CDR3 is TGTGCCACCAGCAGAGATTCACAGACTAATGAAAAACTGTTTTTT. It is translated as CATSRDSQTNEKLFF.

The chain links TRBV11-2 to TRBJ2-5; no firm D call. The length of the CDR3 is 12 residues. Trimming took 8 bases from V and 0 from J, leaving 7 bases between them. CDR1 is SGHAT, CDR2 FQNNGV, per germline. The CDR3 nucleotides read TGTGCCAGCGCTGGAGACCAAGAGACCCAGTACTTC. Translated, it gives CASAGDQETQYF.

The chain recombines TRBV11-2 with TRBJ1-1, with 9 nucleotides matching TRBD1. This CDR3 contains 16 residues. V trimming: 6 bases; J trimming: 2 bases; junction bases outside the gene matches: 10. CDR1 is SGHAT and CDR2 is FQNNGV in the germline V gene. The CDR3 loop is CASRYPGQGPNTEAFF. In DNA form, the CDR3 reads TGTGCCAGCAGGTATCCGGGACAGGGACCAAACACTGAAGCTTTCTTT.

CDR3 residues: CASSFSLGQGDTEAFF. DNA for the CDR3: TGTGCCAGCAGCTTTTCCCTCGGACAGGGGGACACTGAAGCTTTCTTT. The chain combines TRBV13 with TRBJ1-1, with 10 bases lining up with TRBD1. The ends lost 3 bases at V and 3 bases at J; junction bases unmatched: 7. Germline V lookup: CDR1 PRHDT, CDR2 FYEKMQ (reference sequence). The CDR3 contains 16 residues.

This chain links TRBV5-1 with TRBJ2-1, with 8 nucleotides matching TRBD1. This CDR3 region has 15 residues. The J segment lost 7 bases and the V segment lost 4 bases, leaving 10 bases of the junction unmatched. The germline V gene encodes CDR1 SGHRS and CDR2 YFSETQ. The CDR3 bases are TGCGCCAGCAGCCGTACAGGGGGTGGGTGGAATGAGCAGTTCTTC. Its translation: CASSRTGGGWNEQFF.

This clone was detected only a few times. The chain uses TRBV16 and TRBJ1-1, with unresolved D. From germline, CDR1 is KGHSY and CDR2 FQNENV. This CDR3 is 14 amino acids long. V was trimmed by 5 bases and J by 1 base, leaving 11 bases between them. CDR3: CASSGEGRNTEAFF. CDR3 sequence (DNA): TGTGCCAGCAGCGGTGAGGGCAGGAACACTGAAGCTTTCTTT.

This clone was seen a handful of times. This sequence joins TRBV4-2 and TRBJ1-2; no definite D call. Looked up from germline, CDR1 is LGHNA and CDR2 is YNFKEQ. V lost 2 bases and J 3 bases, leaving 7 bases between the germline ends. This CDR3 has 13 residues. The CDR3 sequence is CASSQRRDYGYTF. The CDR3 DNA follows: TGTGCCAGCAGCCAACGGAGAGACTATGGCTACACCTTC.

This clone was seen a single time. The chain links TRBV19 to TRBJ1-5; D possibly corresponds to TRBD1 (5 bases). This CDR3 comprises 16 residues. V lost 5 bases, J lost 3 bases, and 17 bases lay in between. The germline gives CDR1 LNHDA, CDR2 SQIVND (reference sequence). In DNA form, the CDR3 reads TGTGCCAGTAGTTGGGGGGTGAAGGGCACCAATCAGCCCCAGCATTTT. Translation gives CASSWGVKGTNQPQHF. The full variable domain, rest sourced from reference TRBV19 and TRBJ1-5, is DGGITQSPKYLFRKEGQNVTLSCEQNLNHDAMYWYRQDPGQGLRLIYYSQIVNDFQKGDIAEGYSVSREKKESFPLTVTSAQKNPTAFYLCASSWGVKGTNQPQHFGDGTRLSIL.